Listed here is a single T cell receptor (beta chain). This clonotype was counted at least ten times. No antigen is known for it. Base-call qualities are not available, and no considerably larger clone is one nucleotide away. The instrument was an Illumina HiSeq 2500. TCR beta libraries were prepared by quantitative 5'-RACE with molecular barcodes. The published analysis was carried out like this. A new computational method, built on a probabilistic model of VDJ rearrangement, was used to identify disease-linked TCR variants. TCRdb reprocessing: public reads trimmed at Q25 with fastp, clones called with MiXCR, in-frame beta chains kept. Rows with one shared CDR3 protein collapse into an entry with the most common genes and DNA. TCRdb, rather than the study authors, made the V and J calls. This sample is represented by some 220,000 distinct CDR3 sequences; roughly 8.2% of them were singletons. Roughly 4.9% of the sample is taken by the ten largest.

These data belong to a study of CD8 T cells in ankylosing spondylitis (dated by TCRdb to about 2017). With respect to the entire study: T cell receptor beta repertoires were profiled in healthy donors and ankylosing spondylitis patients so that disease-linked TCR variants could be found. In total, the full study cohort was made up of approximately 99 healthy donors and 25 to 30 ankylosing spondylitis patients. Peripheral blood samples were taken, and synovial fluid was additionally collected from ankylosing spondylitis patients.

The CDR3 contains 13 residues, cysteine and phenylalanine counted. Of the read, only the CDR3 DNA is kept; its 39 bases are in frame from base 1. CDR1 and CDR2, looked up from the germline V gene, are ENHRY and SYGVKD. The V end gives up 3 bases and the J end 7 bases, leaving 2 bases in the junction not matched to a gene. Here is what the overall study found, with its caveats: Some of the motif variants had been reported before in the synovial fluid and blood of reactive arthritis patients, a finding that suggests common disease-initiation mechanisms. The disease-linked clones were reported to be significantly enriched in matched synovial fluid samples from ankylosing spondylitis patients. The disease-linked clones had a CD8+ phenotype and were found at relatively low frequencies in peripheral blood. A TCR beta motif of 8 or 9 highly homologous amino acid variants appeared characteristic of blood from ankylosing spondylitis patients.

The chain joins TRBV10-3 to TRBJ2-2; 7 bases in between match TRBD1. The source is a female donor with ankylosing spondylitis or in good health (not recorded which). Input material: blood, either unsorted or a sorted T cell fraction (not recorded which). DNA sequence: TGTGCCATCAGTGACGACAGGGACGGGGAGCTGTTTTTT. It translates as CAISDDRDGELFF.